This TCR beta chain was identified in a study of blood T cell repertoires in COVID-19. For the study at large: From T cells, B-cell-depleted T cells, or PBMCs came the material, which was cDNA or gDNA.

The V gene lost 1 base and the J gene lost 5 bases, with 15 bases spanning the gap. Germline-derived CDR1 and CDR2 are SGHVS and FQNEAQ. This CDR3 comprises 16 residues. The repertoire was sequenced with immunoSEQ multiplex PCR; TCRdb's copy has only in-frame clones and lacks some. The table has 63,000 or so clones, about 82% seen once. This receptor was identified in a human donor in a cohort sampled during active COVID-19. Sequenced: peripheral blood. The chain links TRBV7-8 to TRBJ1-5; the D gene is possibly TRBD1 (6 bases). The CDR3 DNA sequence: TGTGCCAGCAGCTTAGATTATAAGGGGGACCATCAGCCCCAGCATTTT. Amino acids: CASSLDYKGDHQPQHF.